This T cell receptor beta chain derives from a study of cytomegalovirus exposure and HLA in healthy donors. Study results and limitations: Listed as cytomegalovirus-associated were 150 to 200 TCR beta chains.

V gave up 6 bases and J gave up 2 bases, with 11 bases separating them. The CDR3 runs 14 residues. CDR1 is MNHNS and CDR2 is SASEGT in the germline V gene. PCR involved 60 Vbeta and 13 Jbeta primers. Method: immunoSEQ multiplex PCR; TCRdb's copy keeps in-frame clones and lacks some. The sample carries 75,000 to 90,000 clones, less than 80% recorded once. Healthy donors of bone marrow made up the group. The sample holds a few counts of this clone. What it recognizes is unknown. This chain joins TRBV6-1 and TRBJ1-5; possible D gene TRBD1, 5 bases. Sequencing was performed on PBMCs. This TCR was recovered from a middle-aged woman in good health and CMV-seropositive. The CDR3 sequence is CASRALQGNQPQHF. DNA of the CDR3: TGTGCCAGCAGGGCCTTACAGGGCAATCAGCCCCAGCATTTT.